This T cell receptor beta chain was identified in a study of cytomegalovirus exposure and HLA in healthy donors. Study at large: Across around 400 genotyped donors, more than 75% landed in the Caucasian-associated ancestry cluster. Study outcomes and limitations: Apart from CMV serostatus, no immune exposure information was available.

Healthy bone marrow donors made up the cohort. CDR3 length: 14 amino acids. Germline CDR1 SEHNR, CDR2 FQNEAQ (reference sequence). Trimming stripped 1 base from V and 0 bases from J, with 6 bases between. To note about this clone: Its antigen is currently unknown.

The PCR used 60 Vbeta and 13 Jbeta primers. TCRdb keeps only in-frame clones here, not all; method: immunoSEQ multiplex PCR. Here the sample spans 75,000 to 90,000 clones, 85% being singletons. This TCR was sampled from a man aged 40-49 years in good health and CMV-seropositive. V gene TRBV7-9 combines with J gene TRBJ2-5; D remains ambiguous. Sequenced material: PBMCs. The CDR3 DNA follows: TGTGCCAGCAGCTTAGGTAGCAACCAAGAGACCCAGTACTTC. As protein: CASSLGSNQETQYF.